These T cell receptor beta chains were read from a single sample in a study of blood T cell repertoires in COVID-19. TCRdb's table, derived via immunoSEQ multiplex PCR, lists solely in-frame clones and lacks some. The sample has fewer than 350,000 clones; approximately 86% are singletons. Sequenced input: peripheral blood. The receptor set was obtained from a woman aged 25 to 39 who had recovered from COVID-19. Each CDR3 is given with its conserved first and last residue. Fields, in order: V gene, D gene, clone size, J gene, CDR3 protein, CDR3 DNA. A D gene is named only where the DNA matches it firmly. A row's size may be missing; if present it is once, few, many or a size class.

TRBV5-4	TRBD2	NA	TRBJ2-1	CASSLGRGEYNEQFF	TGTGCCAGCAGCCTGGGGAGGGGCGAATACAATGAGCAGTTCTTC
TRBV10-2	NA	NA	TRBJ1-1	CASTPDTINTEAFF	TGCGCCAGCACCCCGGACACCATAAACACTGAAGCTTTCTTT
TRBV6-4	NA	NA	TRBJ2-2	CASSDEGGFGNTGELFF	TGTGCCAGCAGTGACGAAGGAGGCTTCGGAAACACCGGGGAGCTGTTTTTT
TRBV28	TRBD1	NA	TRBJ2-7	CASSLSGDRVPYEQYF	TGTGCCAGCAGTTTAAGTGGAGACAGGGTCCCTTACGAGCAGTACTTC
TRBV18	TRBD1	once	TRBJ2-5	CASSPPPGQGSQETQYF	TGTGCCAGCTCACCACCGCCGGGACAGGGGTCCCAAGAGACCCAGTACTTC
TRBV3-1/TRBV3-2	NA	NA	TRBJ2-2	CASSQAVTGELFF	TGTGCCAGCAGCCAAGCCGTCACCGGGGAGCTGTTTTTT
TRBV5-5	TRBD1	NA	TRBJ2-3	CASSLGQGAFLDTQYF	TGTGCCAGCAGCTTGGGTCAGGGGGCGTTCTTAGATACGCAGTATTTT
TRBV30	NA	NA	TRBJ1-2	CAWRAYGYTF	TGTGCCTGGAGGGCATATGGCTACACCTTC
TRBV4-3	NA	NA	TRBJ1-1	CASSQAQDRNTEAFF	TGCGCCAGCAGCCAAGCGCAGGATCGGAACACTGAAGCTTTCTTT
TRBV4-1	NA	NA	TRBJ2-7	CASSQDFHPYEQYF	TGCGCCAGCAGCCAAGATTTCCATCCCTACGAGCAGTACTTC
TRBV5-4	NA	NA	TRBJ2-7	CASSQGALGYEQYF	TGTGCCAGCAGCCAGGGCGCCCTGGGGTACGAGCAGTACTTC
TRBV5-4	TRBD1	NA	TRBJ2-7	CASSLERTGGGYEQYF	TGTGCCAGCAGCTTGGAGCGGACAGGGGGAGGTTACGAGCAGTACTTC
TRBV19	NA	NA	TRBJ2-1	CASTKDGQRYNEQFF	TGTGCCAGTACTAAAGACGGCCAGAGGTACAATGAGCAGTTCTTC
TRBV28	NA	once	TRBJ1-2	CASLTTGKADGYTF	TGTGCCAGCCTTACCACAGGGAAGGCGGATGGCTACACCTTC
TRBV5-4	TRBD1	NA	TRBJ2-7	CASSFQDRDQYF	TGTGCCAGCAGCTTTCAGGACAGGGACCAGTACTTC
TRBV20-1	NA	NA	TRBJ1-5	CSASRGNQPQHF	TGCAGTGCTAGTCGGGGAAATCAGCCCCAGCATTTT
TRBV23-1	NA	NA	TRBJ2-1	CASSQSGLLGNEQFF	TGCGCCAGCAGTCAATCGGGACTCCTTGGCAATGAGCAGTTCTTC